This T cell receptor beta chain was sequenced in a study of human T cells and chemical hapten exposure. This clonotype has only a few counts. One end of the junction fails to match germline, which may point to a read error. The germline V gene encodes CDR1 SEHNR and CDR2 FQNEAQ (reference sequence). CDR3 length equals 10 residues. Time point indicated: patch test 2, 6 weeks after DPC sensitization. Specified treatment: therapeutic diphenylcyclopropenone sensitization with weekly scalp DPC. In the library, unique molecular identifiers were attached to individual cDNA molecules. Via MiXCR, TCRdb re-called the RACE reads, giving one row per CDR3 protein. The table includes some 82,000 distinct CDR3 sequences, 6.5% to 8.5% detected once.

The chain recombines TRBV7-9 with TRBJ2-7; no clear D gene. The sample consisted of whole blood, taken in connection with sensitization to the hapten diphenylcyclopropenone (DPC). This sequence was found in a young woman with alopecia areata. Some clones in this sample may be carry-over from other donors' samples. CDR3 bases: TGTGCCAGCAGCTTAGACAGCCCTCACTTC. Its translation: CASSLDSPHF.